The present T cell receptor beta chain was sequenced within a study of blood T cell repertoires in COVID-19. Study in general: COVID-19 samples, acute and convalescent, were from the United States, Italy and Spain. Nucleic acid was either cDNA or gDNA, and it came from T cells, B-cell-depleted T cells, or PBMCs.

Authors' data handling: Reference gene primer amplification in the assay estimated nucleated cell counts. The repertoire was sequenced with immunoSEQ multiplex PCR; TCRdb's copy has only in-frame clones and lacks some. V, J and clone size derive from that table, while D and trimming were established from the DNA sequence. The profile shows roughly 140,000 clones, roughly 82% of them singletons. Trimming shortened V by 6 bases and J by 4 bases, and 9 bases separated the two germline ends. The CDR3 has 12 residues. This chain joins TRBV12-3 or TRBV12-4 and TRBJ1-2; tentatively, D is TRBD1 (5 bases). Material for sequencing was peripheral blood. The sequence was obtained from a man in his fifties or sixties with active or convalescent COVID-19. The CDR3 DNA reads TGTGCCAGCAGCCCCGACAGCTATGGCTACACCTTC. It specifies CASSPDSYGYTF.